What follows are 5 T cell receptor beta chains derived from one specimen sequenced in a study of CD4 T cell repertoires in COVID-19 (dated by TCRdb to the early 2020s). The protocol used for the library was the immunoSEQ multiplex PCR assay. As stored in TCRdb, this immuneACCESS dataset retains in-frame rearrangements with V and J assigned. A fraction of the clones does not appear; measured against another copy, unresolved V genes explain less than half of the discrepancy, and the remainder lacks a known reason. In this sample the table shows about 25,000 clones, 85% to 95% of which occur a single time. Around 0.66% of the sample comes from the top ten. Memory T cell samples that were not cultured were sequenced immediately after ex vivo isolation. The material sequenced was circulating follicular helper CD4+ T cells (cTfh) from blood, taken before the COVID-19 pandemic. Taken with the paper, the label for cell subset or site translates to: circulating T follicular helper cells. These receptors were taken from a human donor who had COVID-19.

The rearrangement uses TRBV5-4 and TRBJ1-2; 8 bases align to TRBD1. Trimming removed 4 bases from V and 4 bases from J; junction bases left unmatched: 6. This CDR3 region has 14 residues. From germline, CDR1 is SGHNT and CDR2 YYREEE (reference sequence). CDR3 sequence: CASSPTGVIYGYTF. In DNA form, the CDR3 reads TGTGCCAGCAGCCCGACAGGGGTTATCTATGGCTACACCTTC.

The chain carries TRBV5-1 and TRBJ1-2, with D unresolved. The germline CDR1 and CDR2 sequences are SGHRS and YFSETQ. The CDR3 consists of 14 residues. The V and J ends lost 2 bases and 7 bases respectively, with 15 bases between them. The CDR3 region is CASSFEGPVGGYTF. The CDR3 coding sequence is TGCGCCAGCAGCTTTGAGGGTCCGGTAGGTGGCTACACCTTC.

CDR3 DNA: TGTGCCAGCAGCTTTAGTTCCGTCCGAGCCTATGGCTACACCTTC. Residues: CASSFSSVRAYGYTF. The V gene is TRBV5-8, the J gene TRBJ1-2, with D unclear. Looked up from germline, CDR1 is SGHTS and CDR2 is YDEGEE. The V end lost 2 bases, the J end lost 4 bases, and 15 bases lay between the germline ends. This CDR3 is 15 amino acids long.

The chain recombines TRBV4-1 with TRBJ2-2, with D possibly being TRBD2 (5 bases). Between the trimmed V and J ends, which lost 4 bases and 0 bases, there was a span of 6 bases. CDR1 and CDR2 (germline): MGHRA, YSYEKL. The CDR3 is 14 residues long. CDR3 loop: CASSRGANTGELFF. CDR3 sequence (DNA): TGCGCCAGCAGCCGGGGAGCGAACACCGGGGAGCTGTTTTTT.

V usage is TRBV7-9 and J usage is TRBJ1-2, with 7 bases fitting TRBD1. Germline-derived CDR1 and CDR2 are SEHNR and FQNEAQ (reference sequence). The V and J ends lost 5 bases and 4 bases, in that order; junction bases with no gene match: 10. This CDR3 has 15 residues. The CDR3 region is CASSPFRDSLYGYTF. The CDR3 DNA follows: TGTGCCAGCAGCCCGTTTCGGGACAGCCTCTATGGCTACACCTTC.